This paragraph reports one T cell receptor beta chain. This receptor's antigen is unknown. It has no much larger one-base neighbor in the sample; base qualities were not kept. Spanning cysteine to phenylalanine, the CDR3 consists of 18 amino acids. Of all the DNA, just the CDR3 is kept, 54 bases in frame from base 1. Reading the germline V gene gives CDR1 LGHNA and CDR2 YNFKEQ. Clipping removes 0 bases from V and 1 base from J, with 8 as the unmatched junction base count. The data belong to a study of tissue T cells after allogeneic stem cell transplantation (dated by TCRdb to the early 2020s). Concerning the study at large: If a tissue had multiple samples, a pathologist reviewed H&E sections so that samples with histologically apparent lymphocytes got priority for sequencing. The study profiled TCR beta repertoires across many tissues from research autopsies of patients with and without GVHD, plus mouse models of GVHD. The human arm was a prospective observational study without blinding or randomization.

Library preparation was by the immunoSEQ multiplex PCR assay. TCRbeta CDR3 sequencing was done by Adaptive Biotechnologies at survey depth, reporting CDR3 sequences, V/J genes, productive frequency and template counts. Amplification of TCR beta CDR3 regions was performed from genomic DNA rather than from RNA. The study's processing was this. Pairwise repertoire overlap between tissues was quantified with Jensen-Shannon divergence, where 1 means complete divergence and 0 identical. Tissues were clustered by single-linkage agglomerative hierarchical clustering of pairwise JSD values, and the clustering results were displayed as dendrograms. All patient samples were analyzed with GLIPH2 using simulation_depth 1000, kmer_min_depth 3 and cdr3_length_cutoff 8, and only groups containing more than two unique CDR3s were kept. A standardized tissue-overlap score extrapolated Jaccard GLIPH-group overlap across patients to a standard repertoire size of 1000 clones. Associations of diversity with clinical or experimental variables used linear mixed-effect models with tissue fixed effects and individual random effects. Entries here come from immuneACCESS through TCRdb and include only in-frame sequences with V and J called. Some clones fail to appear in such tables; in the studies checked, an unresolved V gene covers under half of the shortfall, and the cause of the remainder is unknown. The V and J calls and clone size are taken from that table; D and trimming were inferred from the DNA. The sample includes 9,400 or so clones, with 50% to 70% observed a single time. Clones ranked in the top ten supply 9% to 9.5% of the sample.

Results the study describes overall, beyond this receptor: Within patients, how anatomically similar tissues were was a major factor shaping TCR repertoire composition, regardless of disease or transplant status. The patient cohort was small and varied clinically, and sampling depth was recognized as a limitation. No blood samples were available from the non-GVHD comparator patients. Which tissue TCRs were alloreactive or antigen-specific was not determined in the study, and some of the clones might have been host cells that persisted. Blood and spleen T cells captured only a limited portion of the TCR repertoire detected in tissues, in both patients and mice. Only a few T cell clones appeared in more than one patient, yet motif-based clustering showed tissue-specific repertoire signatures that were shared between patients.

Reading the label with the study, this specimen's time point is: human tissue collected at research (rapid) autopsy. Three non-HCT comparator patients who had other cancers, at least five GI tract samples, and no known GI disease at death were chosen retrospectively. Autopsy tissues, which were obtained after a median post-mortem interval of about ten hours, included GI sites from esophagus to rectum, liver, skin and lymphoid organs including spleen. Autopsy specimens were bisected, with one portion flash-frozen in liquid nitrogen and the remainder formalin-fixed, and GI outer muscle layers were removed. To extract genomic DNA from frozen tissues, either the Mag-Bind Blood & Tissue DNA HDQ 96 Kit on a Chemagic 360 or the DNeasy Blood & Tissue Kit was used. Extracted DNA was further purified with the Genomic DNA Clean & Concentrator-25 kit because of concern about red blood cell contamination.

The clonotype was recovered from a woman aged 18 to 55 with breast cancer. The material sequenced was tissue from the ileum, taken at autopsy. The chain is made from TRBV4-2 and TRBJ2-7; 11 nucleotides in the junction match TRBD2. The CDR3 loop reads CASSQDRALAGESYEQYF. In nucleotides, the sequence is TGTGCCAGCAGCCAAGATAGGGCACTAGCGGGAGAGTCCTACGAGCAGTACTTC.